This T cell receptor (beta chain) was sequenced for a study of vaccination effects on CD4 cells after COVID-19. The study, taken as a whole, reports: Marked clonal contraction of both clone types appeared late after vaccination. Nearly all vaccine-induced clones in healthy recipients recognized only SARS-CoV-2.

Of note for this clone: Its specificity is unknown.

Losses at the gene ends were 3 bases for V and 2 bases for J; bases not matched to a gene: 7. Germline CDR1 is MRHNA and CDR2 is SNTAGT. CDR3 length: 17 residues. The method was immunoSEQ multiplex PCR; TCRdb's version includes in-frame clones alone and lacks a portion of them. The sample records 25,000 to 30,000 clones, around three quarters being singletons. Antigen-specific CD4+ T cells were first expanded with viral peptide pools by the ViraFEST assay and only then sequenced. At the end of less than 12 days of culture, CD4+ T cells were isolated. None of the vaccinated had previously contracted SARS-CoV-2, and their nucleocapsid antibodies tested negative. It was with about 10 IU/ml IL-2 and roughly 9.2 ug/ml peptides that 1.5 million to 2.5 million PBMC per well were cultured. Fresh IL-2-containing medium replaced half the medium on days 3 and 7.

The chain is built from TRBV6-4 and TRBJ1-5; 10 positions match TRBD1. The origin of this receptor is a human donor who received a COVID-19 vaccine. Sequenced material: CD4+ T cells from PBMCs cultured with HCoV-NL63 spike peptides, taken before COVID-19 vaccination. CDR3 nucleotides: TGTGCCAGCAGTGATCACGGGACAGGGGATTGCAATCAGCCCCAGCATTTT. Protein product: CASSDHGTGDCNQPQHF.